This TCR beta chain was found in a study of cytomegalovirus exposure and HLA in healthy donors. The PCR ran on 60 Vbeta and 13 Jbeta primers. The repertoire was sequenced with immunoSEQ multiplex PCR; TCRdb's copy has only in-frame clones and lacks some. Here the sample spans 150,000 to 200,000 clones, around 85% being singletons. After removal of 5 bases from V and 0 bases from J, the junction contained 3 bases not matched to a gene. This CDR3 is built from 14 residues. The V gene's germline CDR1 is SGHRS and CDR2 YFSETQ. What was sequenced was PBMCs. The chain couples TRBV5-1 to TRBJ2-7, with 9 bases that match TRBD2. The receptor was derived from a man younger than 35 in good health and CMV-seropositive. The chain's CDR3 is CASSLAGDSYEQYF. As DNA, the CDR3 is TGCGCCAGCAGTTTAGCGGGGGACTCCTACGAGCAGTACTTC.